This T cell receptor (beta chain) appears in the sequencing data of a study of cytotoxic CD8 clonotypes in ibrutinib-treated CLL. Study information: In all, about a dozen patients were relapsed/refractory, fewer than 16 were treatment-naive and around 17 were IGHV unmutated.

Note on this clone: Its target is unknown.

General study points: Treatment saw public clonotypes, which were uncommon, either contract or stay stable.

T cells were sequenced at a targeted depth of 1 in 200,000 to 1 in 1 million. Sequenced by immunoSEQ multiplex PCR; TCRdb stores in-frame clones only, minus some. This sample has hundreds of thousands of clones, with roughly 74% found just once. Germline assignment: CDR1 SGHTA and CDR2 FQGNSA. This CDR3 is 15 amino acids long. V lost 5 bases to trimming and J lost 3 bases, with 14 bases between them. From cryopreserved PBMCs came roughly 2 micrograms of genomic DNA used for TCR beta libraries. The rearrangement uses TRBV7-2 and TRBJ2-1; no clear D gene. The input for sequencing was PBMCs, taken after 24 months of ibrutinib treatment. The receptor was isolated from a human donor with chronic lymphocytic leukemia. The CDR3 nucleotides read TGTGCCAGCAGCCCAGTGCGGTACGGCTACAATGAGCAGTTCTTC. The encoded protein is CASSPVRYGYNEQFF.